One sample yielded the 5 T cell receptor beta chains listed below, sequenced in a study of cytomegalovirus exposure and HLA in healthy donors. With 60 Vbeta and 13 Jbeta primers, the PCR was carried out. Only in-frame clones appear in the TCRdb table, and some are missing; sequencing was by immunoSEQ multiplex PCR. The table lists under 200,000 clones, 75% of them singletons. Sequencing was carried out using PBMCs. The receptor source for this set is a female donor in good health and CMV-seronegative.

Only one count was recorded for this clone. The junction departs from germline at one end; a sequencing error may be responsible. J is TRBJ2-5 and V is TRBV7-7; 9 nucleotides line up with TRBD1. This CDR3 is built from 15 residues. Germline V gene lookup returns CDR1 SSHAT and CDR2 FNYEAQ (reference sequence). The CDR3 DNA sequence: TGTGCTAGCAGCTTGACAGGGGGTTTCCAAGAGACCCAGTACTTC. It codes for CASSLTGGFQETQYF. The complete variable domain, with remaining parts taken from reference TRBV7-7 and TRBJ2-5, reads GAGVSQSPRYKVTKRGQDVTLRCDPISSHATLYWYQQALGQGPEFLTYFNYEAQPDKSGLPSDRFSAERPEGSISTLTIQRTEQRDSAMYRCASSLTGGFQETQYFGPGTRLLVL.

This chain uses TRBV19 with TRBJ2-7; 7 bases fit TRBD2. The germline V gene has CDR1 LNHDA and CDR2 SQIVND (reference sequence). This CDR3 region has 14 residues. The V segment lost 3 bases and the J segment 2 bases; nucleotides outside the gene matches: 4. The CDR3 loop reads CASSISGGTYEQYF. CDR3 bases: TGTGCCAGTAGTATTTCGGGGGGAACCTACGAGCAGTACTTC.

V is TRBV27 and J is TRBJ1-5; D gene unclear. The CDR3 length is 13 residues. Trimming stripped 5 bases from V and 0 bases from J, with 5 bases between. Per the germline V gene, CDR1 is MNHEY and CDR2 is SMNVEV (reference sequence). CDR3 bases: TGTGCCAGCAGTCCGTATAGCAATCAGCCCCAGCATTTT. It translates to CASSPYSNQPQHF.

This chain uses TRBV29-1 with TRBJ1-1; TRBD1 agrees at 8 bases. The CDR3 totals 13 residues. Germline V gene data show CDR1 as SQVTM and CDR2 as ANQGSEA. V shed 3 bases, J shed 6 bases, and the junction held 6 bases outside the gene matches. The CDR3 loop reads CSVDRDRKAEAFF. The DNA of the CDR3 is TGCAGCGTTGACCGGGACAGGAAGGCTGAAGCTTTCTTT. Supplemented by reference TRBV29-1 and TRBJ1-1, the full variable domain reads SAVISQKPSRDICQRGTSLTIQCQVDSQVTMMFWYRQQPGQSLTLIATANQGSEATYESGFVIDKFPISRPNLTFSTLTVSNMSPEDSSIYLCSVDRDRKAEAFFGQGTRLTVV.

This clone was seen just once. The gene calls are TRBV19 and TRBJ1-4, with 8 bases identical to TRBD1. The CDR3 is made up of 14 amino acids. Germline CDR1 is LNHDA and CDR2 is SQIVND (reference sequence). Losses at the gene ends were 5 bases for V and 6 bases for J; bases not matched to a gene: 5. For the CDR3, the DNA is TGTGCCAGTAGTCCAGGGGGCATGGATGAAAAACTGTTTTTT. Translated, it gives CASSPGGMDEKLFF.